This entry describes one T cell receptor (beta chain). No antigen is known for it. The entry originates in a study of response to subunit inactivated influenza vaccine. TCRdb reanalysed the RT-PCR reads using MiXCR and keeps one entry per CDR3 protein. This repertoire shows roughly 790,000 distinct CDR3 sequences, 21% found once; its top ten account for approximately 10%. The study's findings and limits: The authors put forward the suggestion that each seasonal influenza vaccination may bring in only a limited number of new T cells.

Germline V gene sequence: CDR1 SGHNT, CDR2 YENEEA. V gave up 5 bases and J gave up 0 bases, with 7 bases separating them. The CDR3 totals 14 residues. Sequenced material: PBMCs from blood, taken more than 4 days after vaccination. This clonotype was sampled from a man aged 50 or older who received an inactivated influenza vaccine. The genes are TRBV11-3 and TRBJ2-2, with D hard to call. CDR3 nucleotide sequence: TGTGCCAGCAGCAAAAATGCGAACACCGGGGAGCTGTTTTTT. Its translation: CASSKNANTGELFF.